This T cell receptor (beta chain) originates from a study of memory CD4+ T cells and cytomegalovirus serostatus. Findings and caveats of the study: About two fifths of the roughly 150 known CMV-associated TCRbeta sequences appeared in CD4+ memory.

Remarks on this clone: Its antigen is still unknown.

Using immunoSEQ multiplex PCR, the repertoire was profiled, and TCRdb retains in-frame clones only, with some absent. The data contain around 62,000 clones, 75% to 80% of them seen just once; the ten biggest clones take up about 4.5%. Germline V gene lookup returns CDR1 SGHRS and CDR2 YFSETQ. The CDR3 consists of 14 residues. Trimming shortened V by 3 bases and J by 4 bases, and 10 bases separated the two germline ends. The sort gate was single viable CD3+CD4+CD8-CD45RO+ cells for memory CD4+ T cells. Donors' CMV status reflects serum IgG against pp150, pp28, p38, p52. V usage is TRBV5-1 and J usage is TRBJ2-2; D may be TRBD1 (5 bases). The sequence derives from an adult in good health and CMV-seropositive. The sequencing sample was made of memory CD4+ T cells from blood. The CDR3 sequence is CASSSVQGTGELFF. In DNA form, the CDR3 reads TGCGCCAGCAGCTCCGTCCAGGGCACCGGGGAGCTGTTTTTT.